What follows are 16 T cell receptor beta chains derived from one specimen sequenced in a study of blood T cell repertoires in COVID-19. TCRdb keeps only in-frame clones here, not all; method: immunoSEQ multiplex PCR. The sample yields under 200,000 clones, around 87% seen once. Sequenced input: peripheral blood. These TCRs come from a man aged 35-49 years with active or convalescent COVID-19.

The chain combines TRBV3-1 (or the pseudogene TRBV3-2) with TRBJ2-2; a weak D match, TRBD2 (5 bases). CDR1 is LGHDT and CDR2 is YNNKEL in the germline V gene (reference sequence). V was pared by 4 bases and J by 4 bases, with 25 bases between. CDR3 length equals 19 residues. The CDR3 DNA reads as TGTGCCAGCAGCCCTACCATGGACGGGGTAGTGATCGGCACCGGGGAGCTGTTTTTT. It encodes CASSPTMDGVVIGTGELFF.

This chain joins TRBV19 and TRBJ2-1, with TRBD2 matching over 9 bases. CDR3 size: 17 residues. The germline gives CDR1 LNHDA, CDR2 SQIVND (reference sequence). Trimming cost V 5 bases and J 1 base; bases outside gene matches: 9. This chain's CDR3 is CASSPRASGTSYNEQFF. The CDR3 nucleotides are TGTGCCAGTAGTCCCCGGGCTAGCGGGACATCCTACAATGAGCAGTTCTTC.

The chain uses TRBV7-8 and TRBJ1-2, with 7 bases aligning to TRBD1. CDR3 length equals 18 residues. The junction had 15 bases not matched to a gene; V was cut back by 5 bases and J by 0 bases. Looked up from germline, CDR1 is SGHVS and CDR2 is FQNEAQ. CDR3 in DNA: TGTGCCAGCAGCGCCCTAAGGGTAGTACAGGGGACTAACTATGGCTACACCTTC. Residues: CASSALRVVQGTNYGYTF.

The chain has TRBV4-1 and TRBJ1-3; tentative D call: TRBD1 (6 bases). The CDR3 runs 14 residues. Trimming pared 1 base from V and 6 bases from J, leaving 10 bases between. In germline, CDR1 is MGHRA, CDR2 YSYEKL. The DNA for the CDR3 is TGCGCCAGCAGCCAAGGAACAGGGATAAACACCATATATTTT. Its protein is CASSQGTGINTIYF.

The V gene is TRBV6-5, the J gene TRBJ2-7, with TRBD1 matching 8 bases. CDR3 size: 15 residues. Trimming at V came to 5 bases and at J to 4 bases, leaving 10 bases not matched to a gene. The V gene's germline CDR1 is MNHEY and CDR2 SVGAGI. In DNA, the CDR3 is TGTGCCAGCAGTCCCCTGGGCAGGGGGCGATACGAGCAGTACTTC. Its translation is CASSPLGRGRYEQYF.

V is TRBV7-3 and J is TRBJ2-3; 8 nucleotides align to TRBD2. V lost 6 bases and J lost 1; bases outside the gene matches: 6. This CDR3 region has 15 residues. Germline CDR1 SGHTA, CDR2 FQGTGA. The CDR3 coding sequence is TGTGCCAGCAGTATAGCGGGGACCCGCACAGATACGCAGTATTTT. Protein sequence: CASSIAGTRTDTQYF.

This chain links TRBV5-5 with TRBJ1-5, with TRBD1 matching 7 bases. Germline V gene sequence: CDR1 SGHKS, CDR2 YYEKEE (reference sequence). V lost 4 bases, J lost 0 bases, and 10 bases stayed unmatched. This CDR3 contains 17 residues. CDR3 nucleotides: TGTGCCAGCAGCCGTATATCGACAGGGTATAGCAATCAGCCCCAGCATTTT. Its protein is CASSRISTGYSNQPQHF.

CDR3 bases: TGTGCCAGCAGCCGAGGGGGCTCCTCCTACGAGCAGTACTTC. Protein product: CASSRGGSSYEQYF. The rearrangement uses TRBV7-8 and TRBJ2-7; TRBD1 agrees at 7 bases. V dropped 5 bases and J dropped 0; count of bases not matched to a gene: 4. Germline lookup yields CDR1 SGHVS and CDR2 FQNEAQ. The CDR3 covers 14 residues.

Turning to this clone: The sample carries other DNA sequences with the same CDR3. V usage is TRBV30 and J usage is TRBJ1-1; D is undetermined. Germline-derived CDR1 and CDR2 are GTSNPN and SVGIG (reference sequence). V dropped 5 bases and J dropped 0 bases, with 10 bases sitting between them. The CDR3 extends over 13 amino acids. CDR3 amino acids: CAWSGQMNTEAFF. CDR3 bases: TGTGCCTGGTCTGGGCAAATGAACACTGAAGCTTTCTTT.

This clone was seen a few times. The chain's CDR3 is CASSLTAANTEAFF. The CDR3 DNA reads TGTGCCAGTAGCCTTACAGCAGCGAACACTGAAGCTTTCTTT. The rearrangement uses TRBV19 and TRBJ1-1; D is undetermined. This CDR3 has 14 residues. Trimming shortened V by 6 bases and J by 1 base, and 12 bases separated the two germline ends. Per germline, CDR1 LNHDA and CDR2 SQIVND (reference sequence).

The chain joins TRBV18 to TRBJ2-3; TRBD2 might be the D (5 bases). Germline V gene lookup returns CDR1 KGHSH and CDR2 LQKENI. V was cut by 3 bases and J by 2 bases, with 12 bases left in between. The CDR3 covers 15 residues. The CDR3 reads CASSPPSSPTDTQYF. The CDR3 DNA sequence: TGTGCCAGCTCACCGCCTAGCAGCCCCACAGATACGCAGTATTTT. Based on the CDR3 plus reference TRBV18 and TRBJ2-3, the full variable domain is NAGVMQNPRHLVRRRGQEARLRCSPMKGHSHVYWYRQLPEEGLKFMVYLQKENIIDESGMPKERFSAEFPKEGPSILRIQQVVRGDSAAYFCASSPPSSPTDTQYFGPGTRLTVL.

V and J are TRBV10-3 and TRBJ1-2, with unresolved D. The ends were cut back, 0 bases at V and 13 bases at J, with 9 bases in the middle. The CDR3 length is 11 residues. CDR1 and CDR2 (germline): ENHRY, SYGVKD. The CDR3 nucleotides read TGTGCCATCAGTGAGTCGATGGGCCGCACCTTC. Translated, it gives CAISESMGRTF.

The chain employs TRBV30 and TRBJ1-6; 9 bases are a match to TRBD1. This CDR3 spans 14 amino acids. Germline trimming cut 1 base from V and 7 bases from J; bases unmatched to any gene: 2. CDR1 and CDR2 (germline): GTSNPN, SVGIG (reference sequence). The CDR3 is CAWSAGQGNSPLHF. In DNA form, the CDR3 reads TGTGCCTGGAGTGCAGGACAGGGGAATTCACCCCTCCACTTT.

The rearrangement joins TRBV5-1 to TRBJ1-3, with a tentative D call TRBD1 (6 bases). The germline V gene has CDR1 SGHRS and CDR2 YFSETQ. Trimming cost V 4 bases and J 2 bases, with 10 bases left between them. There are 14 residues in the CDR3. The CDR3 DNA reads as TGCGCCAGCAGCGCCGGACAGACTGGAAACACCATATATTTT. It yields the protein CASSAGQTGNTIYF.

J is TRBJ2-7 and V is TRBV2; D might be TRBD2 (5 bases). Germline V gene sequence: CDR1 SNHLY, CDR2 FYNNEI. With 7 bases removed from V and 5 bases from J, the gap between germline ends came to 15 bases. The CDR3 spans 13 residues. CDR3 DNA sequence: TGTGCCAGCATCGGGTTACTAGGACACGAGCAGTACTTC. Translating it yields CASIGLLGHEQYF.

Concerning this clone itself: Distinct nucleotide sequences in the sample also encode this CDR3. The V call is TRBV19, the J call TRBJ1-5; D ambiguous. The germline V gene has CDR1 LNHDA and CDR2 SQIVND (reference sequence). Trimming removed 4 bases from V and 2 bases from J, with 9 bases in between. This CDR3 region has 14 residues. CDR3 sequence (DNA): TGTGCCAGTAGTACGGGAGGTGGCAATCAGCCCCAGCATTTT. It specifies CASSTGGGNQPQHF.